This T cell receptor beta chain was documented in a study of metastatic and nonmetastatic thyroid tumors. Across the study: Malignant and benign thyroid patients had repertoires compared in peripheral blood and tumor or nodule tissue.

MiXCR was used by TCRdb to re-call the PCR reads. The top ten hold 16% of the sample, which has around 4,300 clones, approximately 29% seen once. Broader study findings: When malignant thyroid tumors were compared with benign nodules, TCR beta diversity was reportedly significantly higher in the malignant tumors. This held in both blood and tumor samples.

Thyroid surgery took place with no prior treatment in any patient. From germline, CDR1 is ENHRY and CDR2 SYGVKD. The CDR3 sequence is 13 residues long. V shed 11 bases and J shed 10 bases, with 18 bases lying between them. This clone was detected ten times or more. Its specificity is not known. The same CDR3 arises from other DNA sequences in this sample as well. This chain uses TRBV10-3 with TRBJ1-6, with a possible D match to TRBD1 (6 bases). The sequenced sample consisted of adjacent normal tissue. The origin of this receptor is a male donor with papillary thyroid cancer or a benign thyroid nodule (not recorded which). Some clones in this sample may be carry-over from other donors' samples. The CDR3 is CAHAGGVGSPLHF. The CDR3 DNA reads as TGTGCCCACGCGGGGGGCGTCGGCTCACCCCTCCACTTT.